Listed here are 8 T cell receptor beta chains from one sample, sequenced in a study of blood T cell repertoires in COVID-19. TCRdb keeps only in-frame clones here, not all; method: immunoSEQ multiplex PCR. Altogether 400,000 to 500,000 clones are present, approximately 90% being singletons, with the ten largest covering less than 2%. Sequencing input: PBMCs or T cells enriched from blood (not recorded which). The receptors stem from a woman aged 40 to 55 who had recovered from COVID-19.

The rearrangement links TRBV19 to TRBJ2-5; 12 nucleotides agree with TRBD2. The CDR3 contains 14 residues. From germline, CDR1 is LNHDA and CDR2 SQIVND (reference sequence). The V and J ends lost 4 bases and 5 bases, in that order; junction bases with no gene match: 2. The CDR3: CASSRTSGKETQYF. The CDR3 DNA follows: TGTGCCAGTAGTAGGACTAGCGGGAAGGAGACCCAGTACTTC. The whole variable domain, remainder taken from reference TRBV19 and TRBJ2-5, is DGGITQSPKYLFRKEGQNVTLSCEQNLNHDAMYWYRQDPGQGLRLIYYSQIVNDFQKGDIAEGYSVSREKKESFPLTVTSAQKNPTAFYLCASSRTSGKETQYFGPGTRLLVL.

The rearrangement joins TRBV19 to TRBJ2-7; 7 bases are shared with TRBD1. Germline values: CDR1 LNHDA, CDR2 SQIVND (reference sequence). The V gene end was trimmed by 4 bases and the J gene end by 3 bases; junction bases not matched to a gene: 6. The CDR3 length is 14 residues. CDR3 residues: CASSRTGRNYEQYF. The CDR3 DNA reads TGTGCCAGTAGTAGGACAGGTAGAAACTACGAGCAGTACTTC.

The chain couples TRBV6-5 to TRBJ1-2; D ambiguous. The CDR3 runs 12 residues. Germline CDR1 reads MNHEY; CDR2 reads SVGAGI. V lost 7 bases and J 8 bases, leaving 14 bases between the germline ends. The DNA of the CDR3 is TGTGCCAGCATAGCTTCTTTAGGAGGCTACACCTTC. Amino acid sequence: CASIASLGGYTF.

The chain links TRBV7-9 to TRBJ1-1; the D gene is possibly TRBD1 (5 bases). The V gene's germline CDR1 is SEHNR and CDR2 FQNEAQ (reference sequence). Trimming stripped 5 bases from V and 2 bases from J, with 9 bases between. This CDR3 is 13 amino acids long. In nucleotides, the CDR3 is TGTGCCAGCAGCCCAGGGCCAAACACTGAAGCTTTCTTT. Translating it yields CASSPGPNTEAFF.

The chain links TRBV9 to TRBJ1-1; D not certain. This CDR3 spans 13 amino acids. The ends were cut back, 0 bases at V and 1 base at J, with 4 bases in the middle. Looked up from germline, CDR1 is SGDLS and CDR2 is YYNGEE. The CDR3 coding sequence is TGTGCCAGCAGCGTAGCCGGGAACACTGAAGCTTTCTTT. Protein sequence: CASSVAGNTEAFF. The full variable domain, with the rest looked up from reference TRBV9 and TRBJ1-1, is DSGVTQTPKHLITATGQRVTLRCSPRSGDLSVYWYQQSLDQGLQFLIQYYNGEERAKGNILERFSAQQFPDLHSELNLSSLELGDSALYFCASSVAGNTEAFFGQGTRLTVV.

This sequence joins TRBV6-5 and TRBJ1-1; unclear D gene. The V gene's germline CDR1 is MNHEY and CDR2 SVGAGI. V lost 5 bases to trimming and J lost 10 bases, with 11 bases between them. The CDR3 has 11 amino acids. CDR3 sequence: CASSTNTRAFF. The CDR3 DNA reads TGTGCCAGCAGTACAAATACACGAGCTTTCTTT.

The chain joins TRBV4-1 to TRBJ2-5, with TRBD2 matching over 15 bases. Germline-derived CDR1 and CDR2 are MGHRA and YSYEKL. V gave up 0 bases and J gave up 4 bases; unmatched junction bases: 6. The CDR3 consists of 18 residues. CDR3 region: CASSQDWTSGRAPETQYF. The CDR3 coding sequence is TGCGCCAGCAGCCAAGATTGGACTAGCGGGAGGGCCCCAGAGACCCAGTACTTC.

V and J are TRBV5-8 and TRBJ1-1; 10 nucleotides align to TRBD1. Germline CDR1 reads SGHTS; CDR2 reads YDEGEE. CDR3 length: 15 amino acids. Trimming removed 4 bases from V and 3 bases from J; junction bases left unmatched: 6. Written as DNA, the CDR3 is TGTGCCAGCAGCCACCGGGACAGGGGTTACACTGAAGCTTTCTTT. It yields the protein CASSHRDRGYTEAFF.